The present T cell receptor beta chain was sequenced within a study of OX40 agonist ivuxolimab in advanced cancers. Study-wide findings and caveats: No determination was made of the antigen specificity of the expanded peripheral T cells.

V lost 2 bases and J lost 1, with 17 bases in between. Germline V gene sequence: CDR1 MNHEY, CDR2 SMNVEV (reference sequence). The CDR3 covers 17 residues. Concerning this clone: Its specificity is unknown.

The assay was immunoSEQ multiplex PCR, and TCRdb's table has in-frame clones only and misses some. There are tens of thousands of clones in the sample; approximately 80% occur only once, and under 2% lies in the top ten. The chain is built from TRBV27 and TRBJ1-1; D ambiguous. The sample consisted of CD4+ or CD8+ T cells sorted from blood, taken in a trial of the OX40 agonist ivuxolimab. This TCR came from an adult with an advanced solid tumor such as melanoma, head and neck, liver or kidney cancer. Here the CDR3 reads CASSLGPRGYGNTEAFF. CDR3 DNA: TGTGCCAGCAGTTTAGGGCCCCGTGGTTACGGGAACACTGAAGCTTTCTTT.